This T cell receptor (beta chain) was identified during a study of T-cell reconstitution after alpha-beta-depleted transplantation in children. Preparation of the TCRbeta library involved a method that used unique molecular identifiers. TCRdb fed the PCR reads into MiXCR, producing one record per CDR3 protein. The sample lists under 350,000 distinct CDR3 sequences; about 10% were seen once. The specimen comprised PBMCs from the stem cell graft donor, sampled from the stem cell graft. The sequence was collected from a human donor who donated a stem cell graft to a child with SCID.

The DNA of the CDR3 is TGTGCCAGCAGCCAAGATCGGAGGGGGGAAGAAAAACTGTTTTTT. It yields the protein CASSQDRRGEEKLFF. The rearrangement links TRBV3-1 to TRBJ1-4, with D maybe TRBD1 (6 bases). Germline V lookup: CDR1 LGHDT, CDR2 YNNKEL (reference sequence). CDR3 length equals 15 residues. Trimming cost V 0 bases and J 8 bases, with 13 bases left between them.